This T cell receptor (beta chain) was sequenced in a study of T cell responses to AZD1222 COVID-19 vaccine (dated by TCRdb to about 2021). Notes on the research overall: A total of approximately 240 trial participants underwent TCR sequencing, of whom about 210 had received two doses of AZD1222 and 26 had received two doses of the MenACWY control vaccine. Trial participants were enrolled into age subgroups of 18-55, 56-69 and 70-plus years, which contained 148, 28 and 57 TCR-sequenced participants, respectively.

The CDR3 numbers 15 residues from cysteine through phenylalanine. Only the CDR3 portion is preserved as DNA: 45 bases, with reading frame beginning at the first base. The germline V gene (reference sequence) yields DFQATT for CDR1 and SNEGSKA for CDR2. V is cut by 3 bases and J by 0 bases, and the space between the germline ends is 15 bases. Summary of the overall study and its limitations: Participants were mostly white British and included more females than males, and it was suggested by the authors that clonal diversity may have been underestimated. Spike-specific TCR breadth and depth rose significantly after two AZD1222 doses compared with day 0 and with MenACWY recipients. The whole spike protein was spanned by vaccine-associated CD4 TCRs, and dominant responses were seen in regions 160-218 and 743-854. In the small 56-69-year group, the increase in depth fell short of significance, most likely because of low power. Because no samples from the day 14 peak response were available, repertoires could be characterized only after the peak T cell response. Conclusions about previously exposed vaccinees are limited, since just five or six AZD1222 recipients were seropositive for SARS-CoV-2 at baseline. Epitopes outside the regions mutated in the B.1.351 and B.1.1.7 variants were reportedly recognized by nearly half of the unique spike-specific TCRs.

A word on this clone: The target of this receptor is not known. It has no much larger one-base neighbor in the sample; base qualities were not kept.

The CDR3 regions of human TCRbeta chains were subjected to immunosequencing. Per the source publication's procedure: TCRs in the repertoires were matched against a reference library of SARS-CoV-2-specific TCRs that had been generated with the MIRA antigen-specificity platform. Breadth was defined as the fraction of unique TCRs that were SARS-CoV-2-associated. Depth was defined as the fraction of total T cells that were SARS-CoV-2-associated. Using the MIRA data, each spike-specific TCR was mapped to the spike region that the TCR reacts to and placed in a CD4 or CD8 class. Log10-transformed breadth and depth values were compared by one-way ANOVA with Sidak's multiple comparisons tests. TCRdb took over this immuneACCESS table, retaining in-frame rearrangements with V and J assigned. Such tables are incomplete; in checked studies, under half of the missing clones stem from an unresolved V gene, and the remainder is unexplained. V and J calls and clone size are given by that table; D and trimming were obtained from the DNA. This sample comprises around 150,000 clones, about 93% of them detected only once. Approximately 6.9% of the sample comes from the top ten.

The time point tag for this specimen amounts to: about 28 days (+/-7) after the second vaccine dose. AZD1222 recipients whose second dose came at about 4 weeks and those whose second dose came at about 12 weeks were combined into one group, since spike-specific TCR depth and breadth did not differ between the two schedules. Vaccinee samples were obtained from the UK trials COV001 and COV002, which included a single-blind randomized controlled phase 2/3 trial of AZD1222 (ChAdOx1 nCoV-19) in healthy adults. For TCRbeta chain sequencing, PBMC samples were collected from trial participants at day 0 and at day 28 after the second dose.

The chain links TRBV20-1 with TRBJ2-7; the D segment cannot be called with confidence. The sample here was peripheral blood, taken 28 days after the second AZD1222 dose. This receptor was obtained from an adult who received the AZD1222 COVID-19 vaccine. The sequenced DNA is TGCAGTGCTAGTGTTTCTGCGACGGCCTCCTACGAGCAGTACTTC. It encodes CSASVSATASYEQYF.